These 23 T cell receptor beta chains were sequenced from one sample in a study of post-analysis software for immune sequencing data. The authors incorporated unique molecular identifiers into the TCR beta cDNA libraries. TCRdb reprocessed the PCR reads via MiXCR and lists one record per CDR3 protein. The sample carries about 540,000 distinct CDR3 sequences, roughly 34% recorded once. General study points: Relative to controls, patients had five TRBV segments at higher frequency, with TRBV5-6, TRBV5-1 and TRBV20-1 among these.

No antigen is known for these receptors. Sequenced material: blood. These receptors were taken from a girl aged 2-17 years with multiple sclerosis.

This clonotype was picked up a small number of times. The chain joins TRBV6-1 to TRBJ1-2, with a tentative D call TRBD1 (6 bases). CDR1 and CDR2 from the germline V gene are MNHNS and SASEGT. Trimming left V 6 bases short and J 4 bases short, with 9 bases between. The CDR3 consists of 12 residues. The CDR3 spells CASRTGLYGYTF. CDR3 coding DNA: TGTGCCAGCAGGACAGGACTCTATGGCTACACCTTC.

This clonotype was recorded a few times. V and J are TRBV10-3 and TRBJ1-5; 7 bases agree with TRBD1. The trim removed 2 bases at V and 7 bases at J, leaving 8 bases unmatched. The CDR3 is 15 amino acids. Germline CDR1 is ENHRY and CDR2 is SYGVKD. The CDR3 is CAISEDPTGRQPQHF. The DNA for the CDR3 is TGTGCCATCAGTGAGGACCCGACAGGGAGACAGCCCCAGCATTTT.

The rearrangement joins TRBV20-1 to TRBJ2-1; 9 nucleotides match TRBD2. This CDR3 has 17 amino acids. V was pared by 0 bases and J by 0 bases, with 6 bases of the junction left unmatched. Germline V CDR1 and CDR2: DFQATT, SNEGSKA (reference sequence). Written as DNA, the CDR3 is TGCAGTGCTAGAGATCCCAGCGGGGGGAGCTCCTACAATGAGCAGTTCTTC. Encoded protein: CSARDPSGGSSYNEQFF.

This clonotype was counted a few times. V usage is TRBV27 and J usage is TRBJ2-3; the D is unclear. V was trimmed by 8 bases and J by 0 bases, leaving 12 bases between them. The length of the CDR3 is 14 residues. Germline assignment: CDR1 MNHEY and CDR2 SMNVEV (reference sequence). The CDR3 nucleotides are TGTGCCAGCCAAGGGCGGCTTAGCACAGATACGCAGTATTTT. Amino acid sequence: CASQGRLSTDTQYF.

The DNA for the CDR3 is TGTGCCACCAGCAGTCAACAGGGAGTCGGTTCACCCCTCCACTTT. It yields the protein CATSSQQGVGSPLHF. V is TRBV15 and J is TRBJ1-6; possible D gene TRBD1, 6 bases. The CDR3 length is 15 residues. Per germline, CDR1 LNHNV and CDR2 YYDKDF (reference sequence). V lost 3 bases to trimming and J lost 9 bases, with 15 bases between them.

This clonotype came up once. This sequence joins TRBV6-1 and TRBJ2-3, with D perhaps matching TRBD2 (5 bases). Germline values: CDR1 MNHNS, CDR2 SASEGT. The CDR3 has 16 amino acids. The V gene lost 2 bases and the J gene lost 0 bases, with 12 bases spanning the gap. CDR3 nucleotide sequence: TGTGCCAGCAGTGAATCGGGGATGTGGAGCACAGATACGCAGTATTTT. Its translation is CASSESGMWSTDTQYF.

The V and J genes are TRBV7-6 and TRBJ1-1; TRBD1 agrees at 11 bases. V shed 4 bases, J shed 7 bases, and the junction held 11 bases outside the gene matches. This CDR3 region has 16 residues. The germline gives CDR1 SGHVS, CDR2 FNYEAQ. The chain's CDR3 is CASSSTDRGHIGEAFF. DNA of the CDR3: TGTGCCAGCAGCTCCACGGACAGGGGGCATATTGGTGAAGCTTTCTTT.

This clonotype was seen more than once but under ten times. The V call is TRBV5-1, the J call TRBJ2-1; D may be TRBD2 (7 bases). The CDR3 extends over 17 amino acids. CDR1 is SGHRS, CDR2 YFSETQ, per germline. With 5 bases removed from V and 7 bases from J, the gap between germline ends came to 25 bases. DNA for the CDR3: TGCGCCAGCAGACTCCTGGCCGGCGGGGGCCTAGGGAATGAGCAGTTCTTC. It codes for CASRLLAGGGLGNEQFF.

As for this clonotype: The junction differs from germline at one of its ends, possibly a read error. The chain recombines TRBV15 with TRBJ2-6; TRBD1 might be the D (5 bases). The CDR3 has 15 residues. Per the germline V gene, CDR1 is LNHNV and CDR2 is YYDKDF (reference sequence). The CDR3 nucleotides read TGTGCCACCAGCACCCTCCTGGGTGGGGCCAACGTCCGGACTTTC. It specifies CATSTLLGGANVRTF. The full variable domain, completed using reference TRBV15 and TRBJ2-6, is DAMVIQNPRYQVTQFGKPVTLSCSQTLNHNVMYWYQQKSSQAPKLLFHYYDKDFNNEADTPDNFQSRRPNTSFCFLDIRSPGLGDTAMYLCATSTLLGGANVRTFGAGSRLTVL.

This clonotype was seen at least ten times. For the CDR3, the DNA is TGTGCCAGCAGCCCGGGCCTAGCGGGGGGCTACAATGAGCAGTTCTTC. It yields the protein CASSPGLAGGYNEQFF. V is TRBV5-4 and J is TRBJ2-1, with TRBD2 identical over 11 bases. Unmatched junction bases numbered 6, after V lost 4 bases and J lost 3 bases. The CDR3 is made up of 16 amino acids. Germline V gene data show CDR1 as SGHNT and CDR2 as YYREEE (reference sequence).

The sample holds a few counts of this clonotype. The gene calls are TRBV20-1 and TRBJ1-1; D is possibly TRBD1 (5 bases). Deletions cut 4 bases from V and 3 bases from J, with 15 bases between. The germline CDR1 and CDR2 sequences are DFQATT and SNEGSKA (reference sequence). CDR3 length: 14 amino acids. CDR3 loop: CSAKVMGEDTEAFF. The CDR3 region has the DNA TGCAGTGCTAAGGTCATGGGGGAGGACACTGAAGCTTTCTTT.

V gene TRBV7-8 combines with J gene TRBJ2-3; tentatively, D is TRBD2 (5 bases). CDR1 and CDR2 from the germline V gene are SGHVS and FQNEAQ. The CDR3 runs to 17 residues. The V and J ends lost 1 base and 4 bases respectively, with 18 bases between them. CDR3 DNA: TGTGCCAGCAGCTTAGACAAAACGGGAACAATATCAGATACGCAGTATTTT. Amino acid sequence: CASSLDKTGTISDTQYF.

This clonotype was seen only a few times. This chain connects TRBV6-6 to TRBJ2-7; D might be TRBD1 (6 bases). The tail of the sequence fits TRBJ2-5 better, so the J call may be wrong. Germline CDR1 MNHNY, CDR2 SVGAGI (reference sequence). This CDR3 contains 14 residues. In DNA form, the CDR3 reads TGTGCCAGCAGTTACGATTGGGGGCAGGGGACCCAGTACTTC. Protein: CASSYDWGQGTQYF.

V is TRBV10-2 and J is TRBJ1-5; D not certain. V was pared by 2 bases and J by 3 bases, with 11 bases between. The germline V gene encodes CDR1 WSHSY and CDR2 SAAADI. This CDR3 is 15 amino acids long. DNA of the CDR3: TGCGCCAGCAGTGAGGACCATTCCCACAATCAGCCCCAGCATTTT. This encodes CASSEDHSHNQPQHF.

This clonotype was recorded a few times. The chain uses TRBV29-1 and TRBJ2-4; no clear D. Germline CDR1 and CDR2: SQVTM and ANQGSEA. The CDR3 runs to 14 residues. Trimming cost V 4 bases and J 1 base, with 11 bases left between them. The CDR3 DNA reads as TGCAGCGTTGGCGGACGGGCGGCCAAAAACATTCAGTACTTC. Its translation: CSVGGRAAKNIQYF.

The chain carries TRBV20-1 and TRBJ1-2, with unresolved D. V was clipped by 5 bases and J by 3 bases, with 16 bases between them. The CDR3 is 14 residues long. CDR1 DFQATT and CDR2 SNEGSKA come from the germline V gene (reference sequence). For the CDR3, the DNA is TGCAGTGCTCCCCCCATCGCCCAGGACTATGGCTACACCTTC. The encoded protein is CSAPPIAQDYGYTF.

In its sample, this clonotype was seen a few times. The CDR3 nucleotides are TGTGCCAGCAGTTATTGGGCCTCAACCGGGGAGCTGTTTTTT. Protein sequence: CASSYWASTGELFF. The chain employs TRBV6-5 and TRBJ2-2, with no clear D. The CDR3 consists of 14 residues. V lost 3 bases and J lost 5, with 10 bases in between. From germline, CDR1 is MNHEY and CDR2 SVGAGI.

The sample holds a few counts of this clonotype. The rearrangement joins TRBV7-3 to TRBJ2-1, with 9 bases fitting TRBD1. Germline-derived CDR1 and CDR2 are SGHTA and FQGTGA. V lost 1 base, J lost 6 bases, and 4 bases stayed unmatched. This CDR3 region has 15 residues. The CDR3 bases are TGTGCCAGCAGCTTAAGGACAGGGGTCCGCAATGAGCAGTTCTTC. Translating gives CASSLRTGVRNEQFF.

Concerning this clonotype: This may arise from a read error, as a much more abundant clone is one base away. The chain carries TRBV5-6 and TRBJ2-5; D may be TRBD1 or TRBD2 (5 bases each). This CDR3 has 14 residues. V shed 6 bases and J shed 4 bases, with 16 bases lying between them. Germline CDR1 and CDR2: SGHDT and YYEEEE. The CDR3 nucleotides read TGTGCCAGCATCTTTTGGGGGAGACGAGAGACCCAGTACTTC. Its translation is CASIFWGRRETQYF.

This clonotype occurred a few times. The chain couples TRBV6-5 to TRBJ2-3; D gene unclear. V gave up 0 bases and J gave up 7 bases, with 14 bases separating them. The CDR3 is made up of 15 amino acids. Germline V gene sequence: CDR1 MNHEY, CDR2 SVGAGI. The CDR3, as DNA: TGTGCCAGCAGTTACTCGATAGATCCCCGCAATACGCAGTATTTT. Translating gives CASSYSIDPRNTQYF.

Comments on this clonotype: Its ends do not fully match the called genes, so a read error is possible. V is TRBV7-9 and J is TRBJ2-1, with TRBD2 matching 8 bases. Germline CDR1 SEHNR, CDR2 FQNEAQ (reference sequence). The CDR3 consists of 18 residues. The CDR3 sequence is CAGSLGSPEGLVYNEQFF. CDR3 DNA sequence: TGTGCCGGCAGCTTGGGTTCTCCGGAGGGACTAGTCTACAATGAGCAGTTCTTC.

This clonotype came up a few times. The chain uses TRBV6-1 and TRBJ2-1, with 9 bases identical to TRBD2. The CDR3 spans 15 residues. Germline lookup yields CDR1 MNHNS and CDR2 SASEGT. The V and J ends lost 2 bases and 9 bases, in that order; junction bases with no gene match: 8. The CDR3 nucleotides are TGTGCCAGCAGTGAACGTGCGGGGGGGCCGGCTGAGCAGTTCTTC. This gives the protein CASSERAGGPAEQFF.

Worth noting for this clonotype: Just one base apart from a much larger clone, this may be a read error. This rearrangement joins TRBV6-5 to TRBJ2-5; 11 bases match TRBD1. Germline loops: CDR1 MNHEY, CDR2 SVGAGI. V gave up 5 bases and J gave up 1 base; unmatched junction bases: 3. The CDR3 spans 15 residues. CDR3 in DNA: TGTGCCAGCAGTCGCGGGACAGGGGGCCAAGAGACCCAGTACTTC. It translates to CASSRGTGGQETQYF.